What follows describes a single T cell receptor (beta chain). This specimen comes from a study of cytomegalovirus exposure and HLA in healthy donors. PCR used 60 Vbeta primers and 13 Jbeta primers. Method: immunoSEQ multiplex PCR; TCRdb's copy keeps in-frame clones and lacks some. This table holds roughly 100,000 clones, around 82% found once. Trimming removed 6 bases from V and 10 bases from J; junction bases left unmatched: 15. CDR1 and CDR2 (germline): MDHEN, SYDVKM. The CDR3 covers 15 residues. Sequenced sample: PBMCs. The rearrangement joins TRBV28 to TRBJ1-1; 9 nucleotides agree with TRBD1. This sequence originates from a man aged 25-40 years in good health and CMV-seropositive. As DNA, the CDR3 is TGTGCCAGCAGGTCTACAGGGGGCGTCCTCGCTGCAGCTTTCTTT. Translating gives CASRSTGGVLAAAFF.